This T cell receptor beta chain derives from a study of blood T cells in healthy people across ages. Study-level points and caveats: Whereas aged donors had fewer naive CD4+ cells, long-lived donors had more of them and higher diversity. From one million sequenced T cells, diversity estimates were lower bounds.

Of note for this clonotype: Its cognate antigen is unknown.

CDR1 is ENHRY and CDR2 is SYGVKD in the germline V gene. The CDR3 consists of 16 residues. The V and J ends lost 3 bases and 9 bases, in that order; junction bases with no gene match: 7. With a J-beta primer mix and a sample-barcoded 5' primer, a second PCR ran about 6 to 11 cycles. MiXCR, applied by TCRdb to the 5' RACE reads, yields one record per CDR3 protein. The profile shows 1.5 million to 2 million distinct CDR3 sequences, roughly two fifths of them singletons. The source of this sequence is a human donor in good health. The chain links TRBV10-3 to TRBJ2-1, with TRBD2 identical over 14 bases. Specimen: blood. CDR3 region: CAISDSTSGGAGEQFF. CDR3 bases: TGTGCCATCAGTGACTCGACTAGCGGGGGGGCTGGTGAGCAGTTCTTC.